These 17 T cell receptor beta chains share one sample of origin, sequenced in a study of T cells in Graves' hyperthyroidism and ophthalmopathy. Using RNA transcripts as the source, TCR beta CDR3 regions were amplified. The TCR CDR3 was amplified in a first-round RT-PCR using the HTBI primer set. One entry per CDR3 protein, called by TCRdb with MiXCR from the multiplex PCR reads. The sample holds 550,000 to 700,000 distinct CDR3 sequences; 14% to 15% are singletons and the top ten take roughly 4.5%. The sample comprised blood. These receptors were taken from a woman in her thirties or forties with Graves' ophthalmopathy.

This clonotype occurred many times. The V call is TRBV4-1, the J call TRBJ2-7; possibly TRBD1 for D (6 bases). The V end was cut by 1 base, the J end by 7 bases, with 17 bases between. This CDR3 has 15 residues. CDR1 is MGHRA, CDR2 YSYEKL, per germline. Here the CDR3 DNA reads TGCGCCAGCAGCCAAGGTTTACGGCTAGGGGGAGAGCAGTACTTC. It specifies CASSQGLRLGGEQYF.

The table lists this clonotype with many counts. CDR3: CASSLASPGGELFF. Here the CDR3 DNA reads TGTGCCAGCAGCTTAGCTAGCCCCGGCGGGGAGCTGTTTTTT. J is TRBJ2-2 and V is TRBV11-2, with D possibly TRBD2 on 5 matching bases. Between the trimmed V and J ends, which lost 1 base and 7 bases, there was a span of 10 bases. The CDR3 runs 14 residues. The germline CDR1 and CDR2 sequences are SGHAT and FQNNGV.

This clonotype showed up many times. This rearrangement joins TRBV11-2 to TRBJ2-7; no definite D call. The CDR3 consists of 15 residues. Trimming removed 4 bases from V and 0 bases from J, with 13 bases in between. Germline CDR1 SGHAT, CDR2 FQNNGV. Here the CDR3 reads CASSSPWAYSYEQYF. In nucleotides, the CDR3 is TGTGCCAGCAGCTCACCTTGGGCCTACTCCTACGAGCAGTACTTC.

At least ten counts were recorded for this clonotype. The rearrangement uses TRBV5-1 and TRBJ2-7; D might be TRBD2 (5 bases). CDR3 length: 15 residues. Germline assignment: CDR1 SGHRS and CDR2 YFSETQ. V was cut by 0 bases and J by 6 bases, with 16 bases left in between. CDR3 DNA sequence: TGCGCCAGCAGCTTGGAAGCGGTTGGCCTGGGCGAGCAGTACTTC. Translation: CASSLEAVGLGEQYF.

This clonotype was seen at least ten times. The chain combines TRBV2 with TRBJ1-1; perhaps TRBD1 as D (5 bases). The CDR3 loop spans 15 amino acids. Germline CDR1 and CDR2: SNHLY and FYNNEI. V lost 8 bases, J lost 4 bases, and 20 bases lay in between. The CDR3 loop is CASHLSGTGGTEAFF. CDR3 sequence (DNA): TGTGCCAGCCACTTGTCCGGGACGGGAGGCACTGAAGCTTTCTTT. The whole variable domain, filled in from reference TRBV2 and TRBJ1-1, reads EPEVTQTPSHQVTQMGQEVILRCVPISNHLYFYWYRQILGQKVEFLVSFYNNEISEKSEIFDDQFSVERPDGSNFTLKIRSTKLEDSAMYFCASHLSGTGGTEAFFGQGTRLTVV.

Ten or more counts support this clonotype. The chain is built from TRBV5-1 and TRBJ2-2; D is unclear. The CDR3 runs 15 residues. V lost 0 bases to trimming and J lost 2 bases, with 8 bases between them. Germline V lookup: CDR1 SGHRS, CDR2 YFSETQ. CDR3 amino acids: CASSLEAINTGELFF. DNA of the CDR3: TGCGCCAGCAGCTTGGAGGCCATCAACACCGGGGAGCTGTTTTTT.

Many counts were recorded for this clonotype. The genes are TRBV20-1 and TRBJ2-5; unclear D gene. Germline CDR1 reads DFQATT; CDR2 reads SNEGSKA (reference sequence). This CDR3 contains 12 residues. Here the CDR3 reads CSLWTDQETQYF. The DNA of the CDR3 is TGCAGCCTATGGACGGATCAAGAGACCCAGTACTTC.

The chain uses TRBV2 and TRBJ1-5, with 7 bases that match TRBD1. Germline V gene sequence: CDR1 SNHLY, CDR2 FYNNEI. V lost 6 bases, J lost 7 bases, and 12 bases stayed unmatched. The CDR3 runs 15 residues. In DNA form, the CDR3 reads TGTGCCAGCAGGTTCGTACAGGGGTCGGACCAGCCCCAGCATTTT. This encodes CASRFVQGSDQPQHF.

This clonotype was observed at least ten times. This chain links TRBV28 with TRBJ1-1; a possible D gene is TRBD1 (5 bases). Germline V gene data show CDR1 as MDHEN and CDR2 as SYDVKM. This CDR3 is built from 14 residues. The V gene lost 1 base and the J gene lost 4 bases, with 10 bases spanning the gap. The CDR3 DNA is TGTGCCAGCAGTTTATTCGGGGGTGGCACTGAAGCTTTCTTT. The encoded protein is CASSLFGGGTEAFF.

This clonotype was recorded at least ten times. The chain links TRBV12-3 or TRBV12-4 to TRBJ2-7, with D unresolved. The CDR3 covers 12 residues. The ends were cut back, 5 bases at V and 1 base at J, with 6 bases in the middle. The CDR3 DNA is TGTGCCAGCAGTGACCGATCCTACGAGCAGTACTTC. Translation gives CASSDRSYEQYF.

With regard to this clonotype: A read error is possible here, since a much larger clone lies one base away. This rearrangement joins TRBV30 to TRBJ2-2; 9 nucleotides align to TRBD1. CDR3 length: 14 residues. Per the germline V gene, CDR1 is GTSNPN and CDR2 is SVGIG (reference sequence). The CDR3 region has the DNA TGTGCCTGGGCGGGACAGGGCGGTACCGGGGAGCTGCTTTTT. Translating gives CAWAGQGGTGELLF.

Ten or more counts support this clonotype. The rearrangement uses TRBV28 and TRBJ2-7; D might be TRBD1 or TRBD2, each matching 5 bases. The V and J ends lost 3 bases and 6 bases respectively, with 18 bases between them. Per germline, CDR1 MDHEN and CDR2 SYDVKM. The CDR3 has 15 amino acids. In nucleotides, the CDR3 is TGTGCCAGCAGTTTTGTGGATACGGGACCAGCCGAGCAGTACTTC. Its protein is CASSFVDTGPAEQYF.

This clonotype was recorded at least ten times. The chain recombines TRBV28 with TRBJ1-2; no reliable D call. CDR1 is MDHEN, CDR2 SYDVKM, per germline. V was shortened by 8 bases and J by 8 bases, with 18 bases between the two germline ends. The CDR3 is 13 amino acids. The CDR3 DNA is TGTGCCAGCTACCCCCGGAGTCCATCGGGCTACACCTTC. Translated: CASYPRSPSGYTF.

The table lists this clonotype with a few counts. The chain links TRBV29-1 to TRBJ1-1; 10 positions agree with TRBD1. The germline V gene encodes CDR1 SQVTM and CDR2 ANQGSEA. The trim removed 4 bases at V and 0 bases at J, leaving 2 bases unmatched. This CDR3 contains 14 residues. The CDR3 nucleotides are TGCAGCGTTGGACAGGGGGCTTTGAACACTGAAGCTTTCTTT. Translated: CSVGQGALNTEAFF.

This clonotype turned up a few times. The rearrangement links TRBV20-1 to TRBJ1-5; unclear D gene. The CDR3 totals 12 residues. Trimming shortened V by 0 bases and J by 9 bases, and 9 bases separated the two germline ends. In germline, CDR1 is DFQATT, CDR2 SNEGSKA (reference sequence). The CDR3 region is CSARDRAGPQHF. For the CDR3, the DNA is TGCAGTGCTAGAGATAGGGCAGGGCCCCAGCATTTT.

The table lists this clonotype with many counts. The V call is TRBV28, the J call TRBJ1-2; D might be TRBD1 (6 bases). Germline V gives CDR1 MDHEN, CDR2 SYDVKM. Trimming removed 5 bases at V and 1 base at J, with 17 bases between. The CDR3 loop spans 16 amino acids. CDR3 loop: CASSPHGGGGNYGYTF. The CDR3 nucleotides are TGTGCCAGCAGTCCCCATGGGGGGGGCGGTAACTATGGCTACACCTTC.

The chain links TRBV24-1 to TRBJ2-1; 10 positions match TRBD2. CDR3 size: 15 residues. Germline loops: CDR1 KGHDR, CDR2 SFDVKD. V trimming: 1 base; J trimming: 8 bases; junction bases outside the gene matches: 4. CDR3 sequence (DNA): TGTGCCACCAGTGATTTTAGCGGGAGGATCGATGAGCAGTTCTTC. Its protein product is CATSDFSGRIDEQFF.